These T cell receptor beta chains were read from a single sample in a study of blood T cell repertoires in COVID-19. The repertoire was sequenced with immunoSEQ multiplex PCR; TCRdb's copy has only in-frame clones and lacks some. The sample comprises around 300,000 clones, about 83% of which are singletons, and around 3% rests with the top ten. The sequenced material came from peripheral blood. The receptors here all came from a young man with active or convalescent COVID-19. Each CDR3 is given with its conserved first and last residue. Fields, in order: V gene, clone size, J gene, D gene, CDR3 DNA, CDR3 protein. D genes are given only for firm matches. Clone size is stated in some rows and not others, as once, few, many or a class when expanded.

TRBV11-3	.	TRBJ2-5	TRBD2	TGTGCCAGCAGCTTTGGGATACTAGCGGGGGCCGGGGAGACCCAGTACTTC	CASSFGILAGAGETQYF
TRBV9	few	TRBJ2-7	.	TGTGCCAGCAGCCCCCGACAGGAGCCCTACGAGCAGTACTTC	CASSPRQEPYEQYF
TRBV28	.	TRBJ1-5	TRBD1	TGTGCCAGCAGTTCGCTCACAGGGGGCGGTGTCTATAGCAATCAGCCCCAGCATTTT	CASSSLTGGGVYSNQPQHF
TRBV27	few	TRBJ1-4	.	TGTGCCAGCAGTTTATACAGGGCTGAAAAACTGTTTTTT	CASSLYRAEKLFF
TRBV28	.	TRBJ2-3	.	TGTGCCAGCAGTTTTTCGTTAGGGGAAGATACGCAGTATTTT	CASSFSLGEDTQYF
TRBV4-2	few	TRBJ2-2	.	TGTGCCAGCAGCCAAGATATTAGCGAAGTCACCGGGGAGCTGTTTTTT	CASSQDISEVTGELFF
TRBV9	.	TRBJ2-6	.	TGTGCCAGCAGCGTAGAGAAGGGGAAAGGGGCCCCCTCTGGGGCCAACGTCCTGACTTTC	CASSVEKGKGAPSGANVLTF
TRBV7-3	many	TRBJ1-2	.	TGTGCCAGCAGCTTAGACAGGATAGAGGGCTACTATGGCTACACCTTC	CASSLDRIEGYYGYTF
TRBV6-5	.	TRBJ2-1	TRBD2	TGTGCCAGCAGTCCACTAGCGGCCTCCTACAATGAGCAGTTCTTC	CASSPLAASYNEQFF
TRBV11-2	.	TRBJ1-2	.	TGTGCCAGCAGCCGCAGGGGCGGATACTATGGCTACACCTTC	CASSRRGGYYGYTF
TRBV19	few	TRBJ1-5	.	TGTGCCAGTGGCAGACCCCTAGATAATCAGCCCCAGCATTTT	CASGRPLDNQPQHF
TRBV12-3/TRBV12-4	.	TRBJ2-7	.	TGTGCCAGCACCCGGGGGTTGGGGTTTAGGCAGTACTTC	CASTRGLGFRQYF
TRBV3-1/TRBV3-2	once	TRBJ1-1	.	TGTGCCAGCAGCCAAGGGGCTTGGATTGAAGCTTTCTTT	CASSQGAWIEAFF
TRBV5-1	.	TRBJ1-1	TRBD1	TGCGCCAGCAGCGCGGGACAGGGGTTGAACACTGAAGCTTTCTTT	CASSAGQGLNTEAFF
TRBV30	.	TRBJ2-5	TRBD2	TGTGCCTCAAGTCCTAGCGGGGCGGAGACCCAGTACTTC	CASSPSGAETQYF
TRBV7-6	.	TRBJ2-5	TRBD1	TGTGCCAGCAGCCTCCGACAGGGGGCGGGAGAGACCCAGTACTTC	CASSLRQGAGETQYF
TRBV11-3	.	TRBJ2-7	TRBD1	TGTGCCAGCAGCTTGGACCCGGGACAGGGAGGAGGCGAGCAGTACTTC	CASSLDPGQGGGEQYF
TRBV25-1	.	TRBJ2-5	.	TGTGCCAGCAGTGTTAGCCAATCGCAAGAGACCCAGTACTTC	CASSVSQSQETQYF
TRBV15	.	TRBJ2-1	.	TGTGCCACCAGCAGAACGAGGTTACTTCTTCGCTCCTACAATGAGCAGTTCTTC	CATSRTRLLLRSYNEQFF
TRBV9	once	TRBJ2-1	.	TGTGCCAGCAGCAACAGCGGAGGCTCCTACAATGAGCAGTTCTTC	CASSNSGGSYNEQFF
TRBV6-5	few	TRBJ2-3	.	TGTGCCAGCACTGGTTCAGTTCTTAGCACAGATACGCAGTATTTT	CASTGSVLSTDTQYF
TRBV3-1/TRBV3-2	.	TRBJ1-6	TRBD1	TGTGCCAGCAGTGGTACACAGGGGGCATCCGGTTCACCCCTCCACTTT	CASSGTQGASGSPLHF
TRBV7-2	.	TRBJ1-2	.	TGTGCCAGCAGCTTAGAACAGGGAAGGGGCTACACCTTC	CASSLEQGRGYTF
TRBV5-4	.	TRBJ2-3	TRBD2	TGTGCCAGCAGTCCTAGCGGGGGCGCGGGAGATACGCAGTATTTT	CASSPSGGAGDTQYF
TRBV19	.	TRBJ1-1	.	TGTGCCAGTAGTATCAGGGGAGGGAGCACTGAAGCTTTCTTT	CASSIRGGSTEAFF
TRBV7-3	.	TRBJ2-7	.	TGTGCCAGCAGCCCAAAGGCAGGTCCATCCTACGAGCAGTACTTC	CASSPKAGPSYEQYF
TRBV9	.	TRBJ1-6	.	TGTGCCAGCAGCCCTAGCGGGGGGCGGGAATCACCCCTCCACTTT	CASSPSGGRESPLHF
TRBV5-1	.	TRBJ2-2	TRBD1	TGCGCCAGCAGCTGGACGCTACCGGGACAGGGGGCATGGGAGCTGTTTTTT	CASSWTLPGQGAWELFF
TRBV30	.	TRBJ2-2	.	TGTGCCTGGAGGGCCTCCGAGGCCGGGGAGCTGTTTTTT	CAWRASEAGELFF
TRBV5-1	few	TRBJ1-1	.	TGCGCCAGCAGCCAATCGAACACTGAAGCTTTCTTT	CASSQSNTEAFF
TRBV27	.	TRBJ1-6	.	TGTGCCAGCAGTTTACTGGGGGCTAATTCACCCCTCCACTTT	CASSLLGANSPLHF
TRBV7-9	.	TRBJ1-2	.	TGTGCCAGCAGCTTAGGCGTAGGGGGGGATGATGGCTACACCTTC	CASSLGVGGDDGYTF
TRBV7-2	.	TRBJ2-1	TRBD1	TGTGCCAGCAGCCCTGACAGGGGGGGTCCCTACAATGAGCAGTTCTTC	CASSPDRGGPYNEQFF
TRBV2	.	TRBJ1-2	TRBD1	TGTGCCAGCGGTTTGGACAGGGACTATGGCTACACCTTC	CASGLDRDYGYTF
TRBV11-3	few	TRBJ2-1	.	TGTGCCAGCAGCTTAGCCGGGACACTCTTTGGAGATGAGCAGTTCTTC	CASSLAGTLFGDEQFF
TRBV3-1/TRBV3-2	.	TRBJ1-2	TRBD1	TGTGCCAGCAGCCAAGGGGGACAGGGGAGATTTGGCTACACCTTC	CASSQGGQGRFGYTF
TRBV28	.	TRBJ1-4	TRBD1	TGTGCCAGCGCCAGGGGGATTTCAACTAATGAAAAACTGTTTTTT	CASARGISTNEKLFF
TRBV10-2	.	TRBJ2-3	TRBD2	TGCGCCAGCAGCCCCAGGACGGGGGGGGATACGCAGTATTTT	CASSPRTGGDTQYF
TRBV7-2	.	TRBJ1-2	TRBD1	TGTGCCAGCAGCTCTAGGACAGGGTATCTCTATGGCTACACCTTC	CASSSRTGYLYGYTF
TRBV19	.	TRBJ1-1	TRBD1	TGTGCCAGTAGGCAGGGGGACACTGAAGCTTTCTTT	CASRQGDTEAFF
TRBV5-6	.	TRBJ2-1	.	TGTGCCAGCAGCTTGCCCCCTTACAATGAGCAGTTCTTC	CASSLPPYNEQFF
TRBV5-4	.	TRBJ2-2	TRBD2	TGTGCCAGCAGCCCAGAGCGGGGGCGAACCGGGGAGCTGTTTTTT	CASSPERGRTGELFF
TRBV24-1	many	TRBJ2-2	TRBD2	TGTGCCACCAGTGATTTAGCGGGAGACACCGGGGAGCTGTTTTTT	CATSDLAGDTGELFF
TRBV6-2/TRBV6-3	.	TRBJ2-7	TRBD2	TGTGCCAGCAGTCAACCGGGACTAGCGGGATACGAGCAGTACTTC	CASSQPGLAGYEQYF
TRBV19	few	TRBJ2-2	.	TGTGCCAGTCGGCCAGGTTCCGGGGAGCTGTTTTTT	CASRPGSGELFF
TRBV5-1	.	TRBJ2-2	TRBD2	TGCGCCAGCACCGAATTTCTACTTGGACTAGCGGGAGGGCCGGATACCGGGGAGCTGTTTTTT	CASTEFLLGLAGGPDTGELFF
TRBV2	few	TRBJ1-5	.	TGTGCCAGCAGTGACGGCCGGGTCCTGGATTTTCGGAATTTCAATCAGCCCCAGCATTTT	CASSDGRVLDFRNFNQPQHF
TRBV10-3	.	TRBJ2-7	.	TGTGCCATCAGTGAGGAACAGGGTCGGTACGAGCAGTACTTC	CAISEEQGRYEQYF
TRBV24-1	once	TRBJ1-5	.	TGTGCCACCAGTGAGACCGACAGAAATCAGCCCCAGCATTTT	CATSETDRNQPQHF
TRBV6-6	many	TRBJ2-7	.	TGTGCCAGCAGTAAACAGGTAAGGAGCTCCTACGAGCAGTACTTC	CASSKQVRSSYEQYF
TRBV10-2	.	TRBJ2-1	TRBD2	TGCGCCAGCAGTGAGTCGACCAGCGGGGGGCCTTACAATGAGCAGTTCTTC	CASSESTSGGPYNEQFF
TRBV5-1	few	TRBJ2-7	TRBD1	TGCGCCAGCAGCTTGTGGACAGGGGGCGGTGAGCAGTACTTC	CASSLWTGGGEQYF
TRBV5-1	.	TRBJ2-7	.	TGCGCCAGCAGCCCCATCCAGGTAAGTGGGTACGAGCAGTACTTC	CASSPIQVSGYEQYF